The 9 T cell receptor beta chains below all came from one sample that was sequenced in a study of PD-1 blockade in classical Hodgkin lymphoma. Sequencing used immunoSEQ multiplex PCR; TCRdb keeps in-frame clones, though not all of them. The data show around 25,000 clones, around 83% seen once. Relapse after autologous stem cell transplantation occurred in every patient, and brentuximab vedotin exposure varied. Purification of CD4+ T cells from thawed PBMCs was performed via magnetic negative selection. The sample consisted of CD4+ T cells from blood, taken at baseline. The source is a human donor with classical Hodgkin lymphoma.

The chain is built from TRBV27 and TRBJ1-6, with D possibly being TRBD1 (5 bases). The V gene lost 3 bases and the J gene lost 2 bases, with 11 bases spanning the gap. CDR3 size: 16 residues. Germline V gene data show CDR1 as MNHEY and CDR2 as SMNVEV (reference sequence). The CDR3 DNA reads TGTGCCAGCAGTTTGGGGGTTACCACCTATAATTCACCCCTCCACTTT. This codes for CASSLGVTTYNSPLHF.

The CDR3 spells CASSGQAHSGVNEQFF. In nucleotides, the CDR3 is TGTGCCAGCAGTGGTCAGGCTCATTCGGGGGTCAATGAGCAGTTCTTC. This sequence joins TRBV2 and TRBJ2-1; maybe TRBD2 (6 bases). The ends were cut back, 4 bases at V and 6 bases at J, with 19 bases in the middle. The CDR3 contains 16 residues. Germline CDR1 is SNHLY and CDR2 is FYNNEI.

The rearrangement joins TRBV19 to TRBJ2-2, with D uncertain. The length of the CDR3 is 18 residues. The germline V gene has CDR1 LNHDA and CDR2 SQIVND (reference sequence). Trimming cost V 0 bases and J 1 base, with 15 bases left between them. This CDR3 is CASSIDYVSRLNTGELFF. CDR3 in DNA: TGTGCCAGTAGTATAGATTATGTAAGTAGGCTGAACACCGGGGAGCTGTTTTTT.

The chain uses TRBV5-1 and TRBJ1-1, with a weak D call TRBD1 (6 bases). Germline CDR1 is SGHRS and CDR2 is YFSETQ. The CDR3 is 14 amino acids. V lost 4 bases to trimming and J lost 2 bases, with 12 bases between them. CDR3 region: CASSTPQGNTEAFF. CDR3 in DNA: TGCGCCAGCAGCACCCCACAGGGTAACACTGAAGCTTTCTTT.

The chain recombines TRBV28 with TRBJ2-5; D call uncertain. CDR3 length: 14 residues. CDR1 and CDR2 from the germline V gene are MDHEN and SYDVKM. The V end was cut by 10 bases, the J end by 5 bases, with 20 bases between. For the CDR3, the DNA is TGTGCCACCCAGTTACCCTTCTGGGCGGAGACCCAGTACTTC. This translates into CATQLPFWAETQYF.

CDR3 DNA sequence: TGCAGCGGCAGTGAATTTGTGAACACTGAAGCTTTCTTT. This sequence encodes CSGSEFVNTEAFF. The rearrangement uses TRBV29-1 and TRBJ1-1; D not certain. The CDR3 covers 13 residues. V gave up 7 bases and J gave up 0 bases, with 12 bases separating them. Germline CDR1 is SQVTM and CDR2 is ANQGSEA.

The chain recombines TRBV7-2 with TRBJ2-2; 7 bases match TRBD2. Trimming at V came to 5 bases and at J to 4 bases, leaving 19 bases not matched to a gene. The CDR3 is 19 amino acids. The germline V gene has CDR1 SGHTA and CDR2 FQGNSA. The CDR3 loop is CASSPLSHGAGSLTGELFF. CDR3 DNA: TGTGCCAGCAGCCCCCTGTCCCACGGAGCGGGGTCTCTCACCGGGGAGCTGTTTTTT. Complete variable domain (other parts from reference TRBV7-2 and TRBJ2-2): GAGVSQSPSNKVTEKGKDVELRCDPISGHTALYWYRQSLGQGLEFLIYFQGNSAPDKSGLPSDRFSAERTGGSVSTLTIQRTQQEDSAVYLCASSPLSHGAGSLTGELFFGEGSRLTVL.

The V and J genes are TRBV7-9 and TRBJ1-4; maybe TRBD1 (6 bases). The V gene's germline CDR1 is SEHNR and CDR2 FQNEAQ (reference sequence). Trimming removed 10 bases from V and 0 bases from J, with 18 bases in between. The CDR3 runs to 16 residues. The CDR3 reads CATSRQGPPTNEKLFF. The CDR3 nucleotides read TGTGCCACATCCCGGCAGGGGCCACCAACTAATGAAAAACTGTTTTTT. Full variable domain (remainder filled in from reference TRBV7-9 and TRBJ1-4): DTGVSQNPRHKITKRGQNVTFRCDPISEHNRLYWYRQTLGQGPEFLTYFQNEAQLEKSRLLSDRFSAERPKGSFSTLEIQRTEQGDSAMYLCATSRQGPPTNEKLFFGSGTQLSVL.

CDR3 sequence reads: CASSQVLANEKLFF. The CDR3 coding sequence is TGTGCCAGCAGCCAAGTTCTTGCCAATGAAAAACTGTTTTTT. The chain joins TRBV7-9 to TRBJ1-4; D is undetermined. The CDR3 covers 14 residues. CDR1 SEHNR and CDR2 FQNEAQ come from the germline V gene (reference sequence). The V gene lost 5 bases and the J gene lost 5 bases, with 12 bases spanning the gap.